These T cell receptor beta chains were read from a single sample in a study of post-analysis software for immune sequencing data. TCRdb reprocessed the PCR reads with MiXCR, giving one entry per CDR3 protein. The sample has roughly 620,000 distinct CDR3 sequences, 44% seen once. The sample was blood. These receptors all stem from a girl between 5 and 17 years old with multiple sclerosis. CDR3s leave out the opening cysteine and the closing phenylalanine or tryptophan. Not all rows give a size; the values are once, few, many and, for expanded clones, a class.

v_call,j_call,clone_size,cdr3_aa
TRBV20-1,TRBJ2-1,-,SASFRYNEQF
TRBV24-1,TRBJ2-1,few,ATSDPWTSGGLGEQF
TRBV7-2,TRBJ1-1,once,ASSLRDGVWNTEAF
TRBV9,TRBJ2-1,-,ASSVRDRISEQF
TRBV7-2,-,-,ASSLSGYGYEQY
TRBV7-8,TRBJ1-2,-,ASSIGERVGYT
TRBV20-1,TRBJ2-3,-,SAQGGGASWETDTQY
TRBV5-7,TRBJ2-3,few,ASSPSPGGNTQY
TRBV7-9,TRBJ1-5,-,ASSDTGDQPQH
TRBV20-1,TRBJ2-1,-,SASRGARWDEQF
TRBV12-3/TRBV12-4,TRBJ2-7,-,ASSLLAGELYEQY
TRBV12-3/TRBV12-4,TRBJ2-7,few,ASSLAFRTSYEQY
TRBV20-1,TRBJ2-7,-,SARPTLGHSYEQY
TRBV12-3/TRBV12-4,-,-,ASSSQGNQETQY
TRBV5-1,TRBJ2-7,-,ASKESSGRCYEQY
TRBV29-1,TRBJ2-7,few,SVEGFGGSDEQY
TRBV20-1,TRBJ2-7,few,SAREEETPYEQY
TRBV12-3/TRBV12-4,TRBJ2-1,-,ASSFTSGAYNEQF
TRBV7-2,TRBJ2-3,many,ASSLGAGGYFTDTQY
TRBV20-1,TRBJ1-6,-,GARGGVWNSPLH
TRBV12-3/TRBV12-4,TRBJ1-2,few,ASSLVHVRYSPNYGYT
TRBV27,TRBJ2-3,-,ASGPRGGSHADTQY
TRBV20-1,TRBJ1-1,few,SARDTANTEAF
TRBV3-1,TRBJ1-2,-,ATTRTGGHYGYT
TRBV7-9,TRBJ2-7,-,ASSFARDRTYEQY
TRBV6-1,TRBJ1-6,-,ASSEGHSGQLH
TRBV7-2,TRBJ1-2,-,ASSLSADPYLSGYT
TRBV29-1,TRBJ1-1,-,SVEKQMNTEAF